The 5 T cell receptor beta chains below were found in one sample sequenced in a study of siplizumab effects on memory and regulatory T cells. Clones were read by immunoSEQ multiplex PCR, and TCRdb kept only the in-frame ones, dropping some. The repertoire has 94,000 or so clones, approximately 93% of them found once; the top ten carry 6.5%. The specimen sequenced was CD8+ T cells sorted from blood. The receptors come from a human donor in good health.

The chain carries TRBV7-8 and TRBJ1-5, with TRBD1 as a possible D gene (6 bases). The CDR3 runs to 16 residues. Germline V gene sequence: CDR1 SGHVS, CDR2 FQNEAQ. V was shortened by 1 base and J by 5 bases, with 15 bases between the two germline ends. CDR3 DNA sequence: TGTGCCAGCAGCTTAGGCCCTGGAGCAGGGGATCAGCCCCAGCATTTT. It translates to CASSLGPGAGDQPQHF.

V gene TRBV6-6 combines with J gene TRBJ1-3; D unclear. Germline lookup yields CDR1 MNHNY and CDR2 SVGAGI (reference sequence). The CDR3 consists of 13 residues. V shed 5 bases and J shed 4 bases, with 9 bases lying between them. CDR3: CASSDLRGNTIYF. CDR3 DNA: TGTGCCAGCAGTGACCTCCGGGGAAACACCATATATTTT.

The V gene is TRBV2, the J gene TRBJ1-1; the D is unclear. V lost 1 base to trimming and J lost 1 base, with 10 bases between them. The germline V gene has CDR1 SNHLY and CDR2 FYNNEI. CDR3 size: 15 residues. CDR3 DNA sequence: TGTGCCAGCAGTGAAGATTCAGGAACGAACACTGAAGCTTTCTTT. As protein: CASSEDSGTNTEAFF.

The chain uses TRBV9 and TRBJ2-1; TRBD2 matches at 10 bases. Germline CDR1 is SGDLS and CDR2 is YYNGEE. CDR3 size: 15 residues. V dropped 4 bases and J dropped 2; count of bases not matched to a gene: 3. The CDR3 DNA follows: TGTGCCAGCAGCCCGAGCGGGAGGGCCTACAATGAGCAGTTCTTC. It encodes CASSPSGRAYNEQFF.

V and J are TRBV7-6 and TRBJ1-5, with a weak D call TRBD1 (5 bases). Looked up from germline, CDR1 is SGHVS and CDR2 is FNYEAQ. Trimming pared 1 base from V and 3 bases from J, leaving 7 bases between. The CDR3 loop spans 14 amino acids. In nucleotides, the CDR3 is TGTGCCAGCAGCTTAGGACAGTTCAATCAGCCCCAGCATTTT. Translation gives CASSLGQFNQPQHF.